This T cell receptor beta chain was profiled in a study of cytomegalovirus exposure and HLA in healthy donors. This CDR3 spans 14 amino acids. Germline CDR1 reads MNHNY; CDR2 reads SVGAGI (reference sequence). The PCR employed 60 Vbeta primers together with 13 Jbeta primers. The repertoire was sequenced with immunoSEQ multiplex PCR; TCRdb's copy has only in-frame clones and lacks some. The sample has around 200,000 clones; 80% are singletons. About this clone: Its cognate antigen is unknown. One end of the junction fails to match germline, which may point to a read error.

Study-wide results and caveats: It was reported in a later analysis that an Asian-associated ancestry cluster showed fewer N-insertions than the approximately 690-donor mean.

Sequencing used PBMCs. The source is a boy younger than 18 in good health and CMV-seronegative. The chain has TRBV6-6 and TRBJ2-7, with a possible D match to TRBD2 (6 bases). The CDR3 nucleotides read TGTACCAGCAGTTTGCGGGGCGAAGCCTACGAGCAGTACTTC. Translation: CTSSLRGEAYEQYF.